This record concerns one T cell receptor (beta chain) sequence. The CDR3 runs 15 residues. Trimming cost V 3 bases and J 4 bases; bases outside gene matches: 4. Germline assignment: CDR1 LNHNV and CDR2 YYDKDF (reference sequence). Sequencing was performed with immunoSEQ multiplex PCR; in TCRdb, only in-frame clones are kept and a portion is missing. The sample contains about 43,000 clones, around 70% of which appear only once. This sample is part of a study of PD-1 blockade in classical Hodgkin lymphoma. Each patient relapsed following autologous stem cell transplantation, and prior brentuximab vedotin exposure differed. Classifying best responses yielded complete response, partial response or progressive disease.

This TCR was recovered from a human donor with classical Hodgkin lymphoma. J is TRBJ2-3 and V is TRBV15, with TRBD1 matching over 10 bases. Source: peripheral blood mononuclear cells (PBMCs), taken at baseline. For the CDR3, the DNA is TGTGCCACCAGCAGGGATGGGACAGGGGCAGATACGCAGTATTTT. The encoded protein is CATSRDGTGADTQYF.